Listed below are T cell receptor beta chains from one sample, sequenced in a study of cytotoxic CD8 clonotypes in ibrutinib-treated CLL. The assay was immunoSEQ multiplex PCR, and TCRdb's table has in-frame clones only and misses some. Of fewer than 400,000 clones in the sample, roughly 70% were seen once. Sequences were derived from PBMCs, sampled after 36 months of ibrutinib treatment. Source of these receptors: a human donor with chronic lymphocytic leukemia. Both conserved end residues are part of each CDR3. Each record gives: D gene, V gene, J gene, CDR3 length, clone size, CDR3 protein, CDR3 DNA. A D gene is named only where the DNA matches it firmly. Size tells how often a clone was seen (once, few, many) or the class of an expanded clone, and some rows leave it out.

>.|TRBV18|TRBJ2-2|12|.
CASSPTTGELFF
TGTGCCAGCTCACCGACTACCGGGGAGCTGTTTTTT
>TRBD1|TRBV29-1|TRBJ2-2|13|.
CSGGQGNTGELFF
TGCAGCGGGGGACAGGGGAACACCGGGGAGCTGTTTTTT
>.|TRBV25-1|TRBJ1-6|15|few
CASSDLDGINSPLHF
TGTGCCAGCAGTGATCTGGACGGCATTAATTCACCCCTCCACTTT
>TRBD1|TRBV4-2|TRBJ2-5|14|.
CASSLGQEEETQYF
TGTGCCAGCAGCCTTGGACAGGAGGAAGAGACCCAGTACTTC
>.|TRBV2|TRBJ1-5|16|.
CASRRTTGQVNQPQHF
TGTGCCAGCAGGCGAACCACAGGGCAGGTGAATCAGCCCCAGCATTTT
>.|TRBV7-8|TRBJ2-7|13|few
CASSRSRNYEQYF
TGTGCCAGCAGCAGATCTAGAAACTACGAGCAGTACTTC
>TRBD1|TRBV7-9|TRBJ2-2|17|.
CASSQIRGGFSTGELFF
TGTGCCAGCAGCCAGATCCGAGGGGGCTTCAGCACCGGGGAGCTGTTTTTT
>.|TRBV5-1|TRBJ2-7|13|once
CASSSRQWDEQYF
TGCGCCAGCAGCTCCCGACAGTGGGACGAGCAGTACTTC
>.|TRBV18|TRBJ2-2|15|once
CASSRGTLNTGELFF
TGTGCCAGCTCACGAGGGACACTTAACACCGGGGAGCTGTTTTTT
>TRBD2|TRBV6-5|TRBJ2-7|13|few
CASRAGGRYEQYF
TGTGCCAGCAGGGCGGGGGGTCGCTACGAGCAGTACTTC
>TRBD1|TRBV9|TRBJ1-3|14|.
CASSQTGRSHTIYF
TGTGCCAGCAGCCAGACAGGGCGGTCGCACACCATATATTTT
>TRBD2|TRBV19|TRBJ2-1|17|.
CASSIGGLAAFYNEQFF
TGTGCCAGTAGTATTGGGGGACTAGCGGCCTTCTACAATGAGCAGTTCTTC
>.|TRBV6-6|TRBJ1-1|14|.
CASSYEGLNTEAFF
TGTGCCAGCAGTTACGAGGGATTGAACACTGAAGCTTTCTTT
>.|TRBV27|TRBJ2-2|15|.
CASRPGQLNTGELFF
TGTGCCAGCAGGCCCGGACAGCTCAACACCGGGGAGCTGTTTTTT
>.|TRBV7-6|TRBJ2-7|14|few
CASSAGPKEDEQYF
TGTGCCAGCTCCGCGGGTCCCAAGGAGGACGAGCAGTACTTC
>TRBD2|TRBV5-1|TRBJ2-2|14|.
CASSFRLATGELFF
TGCGCCAGCAGCTTCCGACTAGCTACCGGGGAGCTGTTTTTT
>TRBD1|TRBV27|TRBJ1-1|14|.
CASSLRGLGTEAFF
TGTGCCAGCAGTTTGAGGGGGCTGGGGACTGAAGCTTTCTTT
>.|TRBV25-1|TRBJ2-7|11|.
CASRVGYEQYF
TGTGCCAGCAGGGTGGGCTACGAGCAGTACTTC
>TRBD1|TRBV25-1|TRBJ2-5|13|.
CASSTGGLGTQYF
TGTGCCAGCAGTACAGGGGGTCTAGGGACCCAGTACTTC
>TRBD1|TRBV6-1|TRBJ1-5|15|once
CASILWTGLNQPQHF
TGTGCCAGCATTTTGTGGACAGGGCTTAATCAGCCCCAGCATTTT
>.|TRBV7-9|TRBJ1-6|14|few
CASSFGGSDSPLHF
TGTGCCAGCAGCTTTGGGGGCTCTGATTCACCCCTCCACTTT
>TRBD1|TRBV6-1|TRBJ2-3|17|few
CASSDDFQGAGTDTQYF
TGTGCCAGCAGTGATGATTTCCAGGGGGCAGGAACAGATACGCAGTATTTT
>.|TRBV6-5|TRBJ2-7|12|.
CASYRPPYEQYF
TGTGCCAGCTACAGGCCACCCTACGAGCAGTACTTC
>.|TRBV28|TRBJ2-7|12|.
CASSYLRDEQYF
TGTGCCAGCAGTTACTTACGGGACGAGCAGTACTTC
>TRBD1|TRBV18|TRBJ1-1|14|once
CASSPPDRGTEAFF
TGTGCCAGCTCACCACCGGACAGGGGGACTGAAGCTTTCTTT
>.|TRBV11-2|TRBJ2-7|16|.
CASSLYYGDGTYEQYF
TGTGCCAGCAGCTTATACTACGGGGACGGCACCTACGAGCAGTACTTC
>TRBD2|TRBV27|TRBJ2-5|15|few
CASSFVGLESETQYF
TGTGCCAGCAGTTTCGTCGGACTAGAGTCAGAGACCCAGTACTTC
>.|TRBV10-1|TRBJ2-1|14|.
CASSEFGTYNEQFF
TGCGCCAGCAGTGAGTTTGGGACTTACAATGAGCAGTTCTTC
>TRBD1|TRBV5-1|TRBJ1-4|11|few
CARDRGEKLFF
TGCGCCAGGGACAGGGGAGAAAAACTGTTTTTT
>.|TRBV9|TRBJ2-1|14|.
CASSGLGTNNEQFF
TGTGCCAGCAGCGGACTTGGGACAAACAATGAGCAGTTCTTC
>TRBD1|TRBV7-3|TRBJ2-7|13|few
CASSLGQGREQYF
TGTGCCAGCAGCTTGGGACAGGGCCGGGAGCAGTACTTC
>TRBD1|TRBV11-2|TRBJ1-5|15|few
CASSPRTGGNQPQHF
TGTGCCAGCAGCCCGCGGACAGGGGGCAATCAGCCCCAGCATTTT
>.|TRBV5-4|TRBJ2-7|12|.
CASSSRTGEQYF
TGTGCCAGCAGCTCAAGGACGGGCGAGCAGTACTTC
>.|TRBV29-1|TRBJ2-7|12|.
CSVAGASYEQYF
TGCAGCGTTGCAGGAGCCTCCTACGAGCAGTACTTC
>.|TRBV2|TRBJ1-3|14|.
CASRPDISGNTIYF
TGTGCCAGCAGGCCCGACATTTCTGGAAACACCATATATTTT
>.|TRBV15|TRBJ1-1|15|.
CATSRDRATNTEAFF
TGTGCCACCAGCAGAGATCGGGCAACGAACACTGAAGCTTTCTTT
>TRBD1|TRBV10-3|TRBJ1-5|17|.
CAISEGQGGLSNQPQHF
TGTGCCATCAGTGAGGGACAGGGAGGGCTGAGCAATCAGCCCCAGCATTTT
>TRBD2|TRBV27|TRBJ2-1|19|once
CASSSSLWTSGRAYNEQFF
TGTGCCAGCAGTTCCTCTTTGTGGACTAGCGGGAGAGCCTACAATGAGCAGTTCTTC
>TRBD2|TRBV9|TRBJ2-1|15|.
CASSARLASLDEQFF
TGTGCCAGCAGCGCCCGACTAGCGTCTCTCGATGAGCAGTTCTTC
>TRBD1|TRBV9|TRBJ1-2|15|.
CASSVGQGEGNGYTF
TGTGCCAGCAGCGTAGGTCAGGGGGAAGGGAATGGCTACACCTTC